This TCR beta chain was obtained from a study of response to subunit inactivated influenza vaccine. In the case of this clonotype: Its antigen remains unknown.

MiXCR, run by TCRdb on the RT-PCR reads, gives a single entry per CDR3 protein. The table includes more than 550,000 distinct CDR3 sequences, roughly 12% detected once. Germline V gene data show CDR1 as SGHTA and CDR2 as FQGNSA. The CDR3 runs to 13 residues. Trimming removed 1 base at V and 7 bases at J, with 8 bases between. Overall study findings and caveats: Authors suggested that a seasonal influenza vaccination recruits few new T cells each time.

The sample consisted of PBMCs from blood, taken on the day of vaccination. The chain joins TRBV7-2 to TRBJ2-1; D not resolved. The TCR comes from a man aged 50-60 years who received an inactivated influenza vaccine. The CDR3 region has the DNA TGTGCCAGCAGCTTAGGGAGATGGAATGAGCAGTTCTTC. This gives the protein CASSLGRWNEQFF.